The 23 T cell receptor beta chains given below trace back to one sample, sequenced in a study of blood T cell repertoires in COVID-19. TCRdb's copy holds only in-frame clones and misses some; the assay was immunoSEQ multiplex PCR. The sample shows approximately 150,000 clones, 80% to 90% of them seen only once. The sample comprised peripheral blood. The receptors derive from a human donor with acute or convalescent COVID-19. The donor label of this sample is uncertain.

The rearrangement joins TRBV5-1 to TRBJ1-2; 9 bases are a match to TRBD1. V lost 3 bases, J lost 4 bases, and 4 bases stayed unmatched. The germline CDR1 and CDR2 sequences are SGHRS and YFSETQ. This CDR3 comprises 14 residues. The CDR3 DNA reads as TGCGCCAGCAGCTCGGACAGGGGCGGCTATGGCTACACCTTC. This sequence encodes CASSSDRGGYGYTF.

The chain carries TRBV6-6 and TRBJ2-1; 7 bases fit TRBD2. V lost 5 bases, J lost 5 bases, and 9 bases stayed unmatched. This CDR3 comprises 15 residues. Per germline, CDR1 MNHNY and CDR2 SVGAGI (reference sequence). The DNA of the CDR3 is TGTGCCAGCAGTGAGGAGAGCGGGGTGAACAATGAGCAGTTCTTC. Translation: CASSEESGVNNEQFF.

The chain has TRBV18 and TRBJ1-6; no definite D call. In germline, CDR1 is KGHSH, CDR2 LQKENI. The CDR3 contains 13 residues. Trimming removed 6 bases from V and 8 bases from J, with 11 bases in between. In DNA form, the CDR3 reads TGTGCCAGCTCGCCGACACAGCATTCACCCCTCCACTTT. Translating it yields CASSPTQHSPLHF.

CDR3 in DNA: TGTGCCAGCAGCTTAGCAGGGGCCAATCAGCCCCAGCATTTT. Protein product: CASSLAGANQPQHF. The chain combines TRBV7-2 with TRBJ1-5; D perhaps matches TRBD1 (5 bases). Trimming stripped 0 bases from V and 3 bases from J, with 6 bases between. The CDR3 length is 14 residues. The V gene's germline CDR1 is SGHTA and CDR2 FQGNSA.

V gene TRBV7-3 combines with J gene TRBJ2-5, with TRBD1 matching 8 bases. The CDR3 contains 15 residues. Trimming removed 3 bases from V and 5 bases from J; junction bases left unmatched: 8. Germline CDR1 is SGHTA and CDR2 is FQGTGA. In DNA form, the CDR3 reads TGTGCCAGCAGCTTGTTCGGGACAGGCCCCGAGACCCAGTACTTC. Its protein product is CASSLFGTGPETQYF. Based on the CDR3 plus reference TRBV7-3 and TRBJ2-5, the full variable domain is GAGVSQTPSNKVTEKGKYVELRCDPISGHTALYWYRQSLGQGPEFLIYFQGTGAADDSGLPNDRFFAVRPEGSVSTLKIQRTERGDSAVYLCASSLFGTGPETQYFGPGTRLLVL.

The rearrangement links TRBV14 to TRBJ1-6; tentatively, D is TRBD1 (5 bases). Trimming removed 1 base at V and 7 bases at J, with 11 bases between. The length of the CDR3 is 15 residues. Per germline, CDR1 SGHDN and CDR2 FVKESK. Written as DNA, the CDR3 is TGTGCCAGCAGCCAAGGGATGGGGGGAAATTCACCCCTCCACTTT. It encodes CASSQGMGGNSPLHF.

The CDR3 protein is CASSYGITGSAGELFF. The CDR3 DNA follows: TGTGCCAGCTCATATGGGATTACAGGGTCCGCCGGGGAGCTGTTTTTT. The V and J genes are TRBV18 and TRBJ2-2; possibly TRBD1 for D (6 bases). CDR3 size: 16 residues. Germline V gene data show CDR1 as KGHSH and CDR2 as LQKENI. Trimming took off 5 bases at V and 6 bases at J, with 19 bases between the two ends.

The chain uses TRBV4-1 and TRBJ2-1, with 7 bases that match TRBD2. V lost 0 bases and J lost 3; bases outside the gene matches: 8. The CDR3 totals 17 residues. Germline V gene data show CDR1 as MGHRA and CDR2 as YSYEKL. CDR3 in DNA: TGCGCCAGCAGCCAAGATAGGGAGGGAGGGAACTACAATGAGCAGTTCTTC. Amino acids: CASSQDREGGNYNEQFF.

This chain uses TRBV19 with TRBJ1-4; D might be TRBD1 (5 bases). The germline V gene encodes CDR1 LNHDA and CDR2 SQIVND (reference sequence). Trimming left V 6 bases short and J 0 bases short, with 11 bases between. This CDR3 has 15 residues. In nucleotides, the CDR3 is TGTGCCAGTAGCCAGGGCCTTACAACTAATGAAAAACTGTTTTTT. Translating it yields CASSQGLTTNEKLFF.

V and J are TRBV6-2 or TRBV6-3 and TRBJ1-6; D ambiguous. CDR1 is MNHEY, CDR2 SVGEGT, per germline. The CDR3 has 15 amino acids. V was clipped by 2 bases and J by 4 bases, with 9 bases between them. The CDR3 sequence is CASSYVRNYNSPLHF. For the CDR3, the DNA is TGTGCCAGCAGTTACGTCAGGAATTATAATTCACCCCTCCACTTT.

J is TRBJ1-2 and V is TRBV6-6; D is ambiguous. The CDR3 has 13 amino acids. Germline-derived CDR1 and CDR2 are MNHNY and SVGAGI (reference sequence). Trimming shortened V by 3 bases and J by 8 bases, and 13 bases separated the two germline ends. CDR3 sequence: CASSYPGGEGYTF. CDR3 bases: TGTGCCAGCAGTTATCCAGGTGGGGAGGGCTACACCTTC.

The chain carries TRBV5-5 and TRBJ1-2; 9 nucleotides match TRBD1. V was clipped by 3 bases and J by 4 bases; unmatched bases: 4. The germline V gene encodes CDR1 SGHKS and CDR2 YYEKEE (reference sequence). CDR3 length: 14 residues. The CDR3 DNA reads as TGTGCCAGCAGCTGGACAGGGGACACCTATGGCTACACCTTC. It codes for CASSWTGDTYGYTF.

The gene calls are TRBV9 and TRBJ1-6; 8 bases match TRBD1. J was trimmed by 10 bases and V by 5 bases; bases with no gene match: 5. The CDR3 sequence is 13 residues long. CDR1 and CDR2 (germline): SGDLS, YYNGEE. CDR3 bases: TGTGCCAGCAGGAGACAGGGGAACTCACCCCTCCACTTT. Protein sequence: CASRRQGNSPLHF.

This clone came up once. This chain joins TRBV12-3 or TRBV12-4 and TRBJ1-1, with D unclear. The CDR3 is 12 amino acids. V was shortened by 5 bases and J by 10 bases, with 14 bases between the two germline ends. Written as DNA, the CDR3 is TGTGCCAGCAGTCTACGGACTCAAAGAGCTTTCTTT. Protein: CASSLRTQRAFF.

The chain has TRBV5-6 and TRBJ1-2, with 8 positions matching TRBD1. CDR1 and CDR2 (germline): SGHDT, YYEEEE. The CDR3 spans 15 residues. V shed 4 bases, J shed 8 bases, and the junction held 13 bases outside the gene matches. This chain's CDR3 is CASSQGAWGSGGYTF. The CDR3 nucleotides are TGTGCCAGCAGCCAGGGGGCATGGGGGTCAGGCGGCTACACCTTC.

The chain carries TRBV6-5 and TRBJ2-2, with D unresolved. CDR1 and CDR2 (germline): MNHEY, SVGAGI. There are 12 residues in the CDR3. V lost 6 bases to trimming and J lost 1 base, with 3 bases between them. CDR3 protein: CASRRNTGELFF. Written as DNA, the CDR3 is TGTGCCAGCAGGAGGAACACCGGGGAGCTGTTTTTT.

The V gene is TRBV10-3, the J gene TRBJ2-1, with D perhaps TRBD2 (5 bases). The V and J ends lost 5 bases and 5 bases respectively, with 7 bases between them. The CDR3 totals 12 residues. CDR1 is ENHRY, CDR2 SYGVKD, per germline. The DNA for the CDR3 is TGTGCCATCAGTCCCGGGGACAATGAGCAGTTCTTC. This codes for CAISPGDNEQFF.

This clone showed up just a few times. The chain couples TRBV3-1 (or the pseudogene TRBV3-2) to TRBJ2-4; TRBD2 agrees at 15 bases. V shed 4 bases and J 2 bases; nucleotides not matched to a gene: 6. Germline loops: CDR1 LGHDT, CDR2 YNNKEL (reference sequence). CDR3 size: 18 residues. The CDR3 is CASSRGTSGGTSKNIQYF. The CDR3, as DNA: TGTGCCAGCAGCCGGGGGACTAGCGGGGGGACTTCCAAAAACATTCAGTACTTC.

V and J are TRBV19 and TRBJ2-7; D is uncertain. Trimming stripped 3 bases from V and 9 bases from J, with 9 bases between. Germline V gene sequence: CDR1 LNHDA, CDR2 SQIVND (reference sequence). The CDR3 has 11 amino acids. CDR3 sequence (DNA): TGTGCCAGTAGTATGGTCACCGGGCAGTACGTC. Amino acid sequence: CASSMVTGQYV.

The rearrangement uses TRBV11-2 and TRBJ2-7, with D possibly being TRBD2 (6 bases). The CDR3 totals 16 residues. Germline assignment: CDR1 SGHAT and CDR2 FQNNGV. V was cut by 1 base and J by 2 bases, with 15 bases left in between. Here the CDR3 DNA reads TGTGCCAGCAGCTTAGGACCCGGAGGAGGGACCTACGAGCAGTACTTC. Translated: CASSLGPGGGTYEQYF.

CDR3 nucleotides: TGTGCCAGCTCACCACCCCAGCGGGGGGGCAATGAGCAGTTCTTC. This gives the protein CASSPPQRGGNEQFF. J is TRBJ2-1 and V is TRBV18; TRBD2 agrees at 10 bases. The J segment lost 6 bases and the V segment lost 0 bases, leaving 2 bases of the junction unmatched. The CDR3 covers 15 residues. Germline V gives CDR1 KGHSH, CDR2 LQKENI.

The chain recombines TRBV3-1 (or the pseudogene TRBV3-2) with TRBJ2-1, with 8 bases lining up with TRBD2. CDR1 and CDR2 from the germline V gene are LGHDT and YNNKEL (reference sequence). The CDR3 spans 15 residues. The V and J ends lost 1 base and 8 bases, in that order; junction bases with no gene match: 7. The CDR3 coding sequence is TGTGCCAGCAGCCAAGTTACGGGGGGGCTCGATGAGCAGTTCTTC. The encoded protein is CASSQVTGGLDEQFF.

This rearrangement joins TRBV29-1 to TRBJ1-1, with TRBD1 matching over 8 bases. CDR1 is SQVTM, CDR2 ANQGSEA, per germline. The CDR3 has 13 residues. Trimming at V came to 8 bases and at J to 1 base, leaving 6 bases not matched to a gene. CDR3 sequence: CSTPGQANTEAFF. The CDR3 DNA reads as TGCAGCACTCCGGGACAGGCGAACACTGAAGCTTTCTTT. Full variable domain (remainder filled in from reference TRBV29-1 and TRBJ1-1): SAVISQKPSRDICQRGTSLTIQCQVDSQVTMMFWYRQQPGQSLTLIATANQGSEATYESGFVIDKFPISRPNLTFSTLTVSNMSPEDSSIYLCSTPGQANTEAFFGQGTRLTVV.